This T cell receptor (beta chain) is from a study of immune heterogeneity within non-small cell lung tumors (dated by TCRdb to between 2017 and 2018). Looking at the study overall: Histology comprised a handful of squamous cell carcinomas, 10 non-squamous carcinomas and 1 tumor not otherwise specified. Binding of neoantigens to the HLA alleles of each patient was predicted with netMHCpan-3.0 for mutant peptides of 8 to 11 amino acids. To look at intratumoral immune heterogeneity, the study ran whole-exome sequencing, RNA-seq and TCR beta repertoire sequencing on several spatially distinct regions taken from every NSCLC tumor. TCR repertoires were analyzed from some 60 tumor loci of roughly 16 patients, whereas transcriptome data were available for only 40 or so loci from some 13 patients. Points the paper makes about the study in general: Within a patient, the same dominant CDR3B clonotypes appeared at multiple loci, but different tumor locations also contained unique high-frequency clones. Individual patients mostly had different high-frequency TCR beta clonotypes. Local tumor mutational burden and local T-cell repertoire clonality had a statistically significant but moderate positive correlation (R roughly 0.35).

The TCR beta CDR3 region was amplified with a multiplex PCR system whose first round ran for 9 to 11 cycles using 32 V-gene forward primers and 13 J-gene reverse primers. First-round PCR used a QIAGEN Multiplex PCR Kit, and primer sequences were filed in Chinese patent CN105087789A. Illumina universal primers were attached in a second round of PCR run with the Phusion High-Fidelity PCR Kit. TCR libraries were paired-end sequenced at 151 bp read length on the Illumina HiSeq X Ten platform. The original methods were these. Cutadapt removed reads without multiplex PCR primers, PEAR merged read pairs, and MiXCR with default settings called CDR3 regions. Shannon entropy measured repertoire diversity, while clonality was calculated as one minus the Shannon entropy divided by the ln of the count of productive unique sequences. Dominant or high-frequency T-cell clones were defined as clonotypes at frequencies of at least 0.5%. TCRdb reprocessed the public reads (quality trimming at Q25 with fastp, clone calling with MiXCR) and kept in-frame beta chains. One record per CDR3 amino acid sequence lists the most common genes and DNA. None of the V and J calls come from the authors' own analysis; TCRdb made them. Counted in this sample were 22,000 or so distinct CDR3 sequences; about 30% of them appeared once. Of the sample, around 3.8% is held by the ten largest clones.

At the junction V is shortened by 3 bases and J by 3 bases, with 15 bases in between. From the germline V gene, CDR1 is SGHTA and CDR2 is FQGNSA. The cysteine opens and the phenylalanine closes a CDR3 of 15 amino acids. The CDR3 DNA has 45 bases and is translated from base 1. Concerning this clonotype: It lacks a known antigen. A much bigger clone sits one base away, suggesting this may be a read error.

Genomic DNA extracted from bulk tumor tissue served as TCR template, with 600 to 700 ng gDNA amplified per sample. During surgery, multiple biopsies were taken from each primary tumor, with sampling sites spaced as far apart as possible within the tumor mass. The study cohort was described as untreated, and the patients were newly diagnosed NSCLC cases having curative surgery. The samples came from under 19 patients with newly diagnosed non-small cell lung cancer who were having surgery intended to be curative. A couple of independent pathologists examined the resected tumor masses. Only DNA and RNA samples of high quality went on to sequencing.

The sequencing input was lung tumor tissue. The rearranged chain carries TRBV7-2 and TRBJ2-7; TRBD2 is possibly the D segment (5 matching bases). The source of this sequence is a man in his forties with non-small cell lung cancer. The nucleotide sequence reads as follows: TGTGCCAGCAGCTTGGGAGCGTGCAACCTCTACGAGCAGTACTTC. Its protein is CASSLGACNLYEQYF.